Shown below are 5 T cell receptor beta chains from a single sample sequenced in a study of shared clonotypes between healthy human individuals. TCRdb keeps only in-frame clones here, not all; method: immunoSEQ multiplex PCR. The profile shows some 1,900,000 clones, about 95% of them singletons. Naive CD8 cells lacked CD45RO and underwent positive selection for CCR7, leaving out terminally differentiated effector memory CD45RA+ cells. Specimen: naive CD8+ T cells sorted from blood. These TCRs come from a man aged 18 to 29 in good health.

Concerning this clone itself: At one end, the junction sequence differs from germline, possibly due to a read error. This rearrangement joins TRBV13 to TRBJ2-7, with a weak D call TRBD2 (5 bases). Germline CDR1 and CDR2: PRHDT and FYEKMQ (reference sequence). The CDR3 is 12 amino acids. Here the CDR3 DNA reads TGTGCCAGCGGCTCGGGAAGGCTCCCTGGGGTCTTC. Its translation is CASGSGRLPGVF.

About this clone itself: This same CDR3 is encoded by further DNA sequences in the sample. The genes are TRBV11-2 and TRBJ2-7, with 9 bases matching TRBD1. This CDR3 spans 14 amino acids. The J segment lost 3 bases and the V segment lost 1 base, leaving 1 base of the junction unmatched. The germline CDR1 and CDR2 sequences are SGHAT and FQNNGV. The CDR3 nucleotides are TGTGCCAGCAGCTTAGTGGGACAGGGCTACGAGCAGTACTTC. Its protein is CASSLVGQGYEQYF.

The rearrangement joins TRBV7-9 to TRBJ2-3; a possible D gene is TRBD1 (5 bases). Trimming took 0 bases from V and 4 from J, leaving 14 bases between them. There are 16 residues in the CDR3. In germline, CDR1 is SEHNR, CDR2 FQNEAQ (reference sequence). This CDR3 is CASSLASGKEADTQYF. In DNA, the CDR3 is TGTGCCAGCAGCTTAGCGTCAGGGAAAGAGGCAGATACGCAGTATTTT.

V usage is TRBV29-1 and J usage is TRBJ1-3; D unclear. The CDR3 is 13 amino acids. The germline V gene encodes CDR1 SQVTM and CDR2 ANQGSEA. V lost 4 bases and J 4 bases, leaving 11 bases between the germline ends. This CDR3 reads CSVVEGNGNTIYF. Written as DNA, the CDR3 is TGCAGCGTTGTAGAAGGGAACGGAAACACCATATATTTT.

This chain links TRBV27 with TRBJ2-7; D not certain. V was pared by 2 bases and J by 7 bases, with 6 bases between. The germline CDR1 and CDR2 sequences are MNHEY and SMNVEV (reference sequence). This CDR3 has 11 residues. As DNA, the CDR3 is TGTGCCAGCAGTTTAGGTATTGAGCAGTACTTC. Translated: CASSLGIEQYF.